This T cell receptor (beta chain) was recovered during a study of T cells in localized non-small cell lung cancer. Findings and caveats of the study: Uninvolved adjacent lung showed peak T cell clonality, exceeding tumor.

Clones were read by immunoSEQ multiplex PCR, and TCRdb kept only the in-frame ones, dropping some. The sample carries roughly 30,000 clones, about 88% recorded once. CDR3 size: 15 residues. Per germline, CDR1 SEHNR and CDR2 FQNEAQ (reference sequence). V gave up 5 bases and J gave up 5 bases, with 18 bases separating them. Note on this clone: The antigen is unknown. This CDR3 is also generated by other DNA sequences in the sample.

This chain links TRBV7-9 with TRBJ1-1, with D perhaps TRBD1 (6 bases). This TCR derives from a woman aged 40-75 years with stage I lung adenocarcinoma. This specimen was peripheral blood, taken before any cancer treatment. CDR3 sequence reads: CASSPGTLGDTEAFF. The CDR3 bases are TGTGCCAGCAGCCCCGGGACATTAGGGGATACTGAAGCTTTCTTT.